This T cell receptor (beta chain) is from a study of T cells in Graves' hyperthyroidism and ophthalmopathy. This clonotype was counted many times. From RNA transcripts, TCR beta CDR3 regions were amplified. The HTBI primer set served for first-round RT-PCR of the TCR CDR3. TCRdb independently ran MiXCR on the multiplex PCR reads; one entry per CDR3 protein. This repertoire shows a few hundred thousand distinct CDR3 sequences, roughly 14% found once; its top ten account for around 7.8%. The CDR3 consists of 15 residues. V was pared by 5 bases and J by 6 bases, with 11 bases of the junction left unmatched.

What was sequenced was blood. The receptor's source is a woman aged 25 to 39 with Graves' hyperthyroidism. V usage is TRBV12-3 or TRBV12-4 and J usage is TRBJ2-7; 9 bases map to TRBD2. CDR3 DNA: TGTGCCAGCAGTCCCCAGGAGGCTAGCGGGACCGAGCAGTACTTC. It translates to CASSPQEASGTEQYF.